These 21 T cell receptor beta chains were all obtained from the same sample, sequenced in a study of T cells in Graves' hyperthyroidism and ophthalmopathy. RNA transcripts yielded amplified TCR beta CDR3 regions. First-round RT-PCR targeting the TCR CDR3 was performed with the HTBI primer set. TCRdb fed the multiplex PCR reads into MiXCR, producing one record per CDR3 protein. The sample has over 350,000 distinct CDR3 sequences, around 15% seen once. Sequenced: blood. The source is a man in his fifties with Graves' ophthalmopathy.

The sample holds a few counts of this clonotype. V usage is TRBV18 and J usage is TRBJ1-6; 7 bases line up with TRBD1. The CDR3 spans 18 residues. Germline CDR1 KGHSH, CDR2 LQKENI. With 5 bases clipped from V and 4 bases from J, the junction kept 14 bases outside the gene matches. The DNA of the CDR3 is TGTGCCAGCTCAACAACCGGGACAGCGAATAAATATAATTCACCCCTCCACTTT. Translation gives CASSTTGTANKYNSPLHF.

This clonotype was seen at least ten times. The chain has TRBV5-1 and TRBJ1-2; D possibly corresponds to TRBD1 (5 bases). The CDR3 consists of 13 residues. Germline CDR1 and CDR2: SGHRS and YFSETQ. V was trimmed by 0 bases and J by 8 bases, leaving 11 bases between them. The CDR3 spells CASSLEGMRGYTF. The CDR3 nucleotides read TGCGCCAGCAGCTTGGAGGGGATGCGGGGCTACACCTTC.

At least ten counts were recorded for this clonotype. The chain couples TRBV18 to TRBJ2-2, with no clear D. The V gene's germline CDR1 is KGHSH and CDR2 LQKENI. CDR3 length: 16 amino acids. With 2 bases removed from V and 1 base from J, the gap between germline ends came to 11 bases. The CDR3 is CASSPWARENTGELFF. CDR3 DNA: TGTGCCAGCTCACCATGGGCCCGAGAGAACACCGGGGAGCTGTTTTTT.

This rearrangement joins TRBV29-1 to TRBJ1-1, with a possible D match to TRBD1 (6 bases). Trimming took off 7 bases at V and 7 bases at J, with 13 bases between the two ends. The CDR3 runs to 11 residues. CDR1 is SQVTM, CDR2 ANQGSEA, per germline. In DNA, the CDR3 is TGCAGCGGGGCCAGGGGTATTGAAGCTTTCTTT. This gives the protein CSGARGIEAFF.

The rearrangement links TRBV19 to TRBJ1-2; no definite D call. The germline V gene encodes CDR1 LNHDA and CDR2 SQIVND (reference sequence). The CDR3 contains 13 residues. Trimming removed 7 bases at V and 2 bases at J, with 11 bases between. The CDR3 region is CASTNIRNYGYTF. The DNA of the CDR3 is TGTGCCAGTACCAATATTAGGAACTATGGCTACACCTTC.

This clonotype was counted ten times or more. The chain couples TRBV30 to TRBJ2-2; no reliable D call. CDR1 is GTSNPN and CDR2 is SVGIG in the germline V gene (reference sequence). The ends were cut back, 0 bases at V and 6 bases at J, with 5 bases in the middle. There are 12 residues in the CDR3. As DNA, the CDR3 is TGTGCCTGGAGTGTGGATTCCGGGGAGCTGTTTTTT. Translated, it gives CAWSVDSGELFF.

In this sample, this clonotype turned up many times. The gene calls are TRBV2 and TRBJ2-7, with 7 bases lining up with TRBD1. Germline trimming cut 8 bases from V and 3 bases from J; bases unmatched to any gene: 4. This CDR3 comprises 12 residues. CDR1 is SNHLY, CDR2 FYNNEI, per germline. CDR3 nucleotides: TGTGCCAGCTTGGACAGGTTCTACGAGCAGTACTTC. This gives the protein CASLDRFYEQYF.

The J gene is TRBJ2-1, the V gene TRBV19; 10 bases fit TRBD2. This CDR3 region has 15 residues. V shed 8 bases, J shed 2 bases, and the junction held 6 bases outside the gene matches. Germline loops: CDR1 LNHDA, CDR2 SQIVND (reference sequence). The CDR3 nucleotides read TGTGCCAGTGGTTCTAGCGGGAGCCCCTACAATGAGCAGTTCTTC. It codes for CASGSSGSPYNEQFF.

This clonotype came up once. This chain connects TRBV12-3 or TRBV12-4 to TRBJ2-7; 11 bases line up with TRBD2. The CDR3 is made up of 14 amino acids. The V gene end was trimmed by 6 bases and the J gene end by 2 bases; junction bases not matched to a gene: 3. The CDR3 loop reads CASRASGGTYEQYF. In DNA, the CDR3 is TGTGCCAGCAGGGCTAGCGGGGGGACCTACGAGCAGTACTTC.

This clonotype was detected ten times or more. The chain is built from TRBV29-1 and TRBJ2-5; unclear D gene. The V gene's germline CDR1 is SQVTM and CDR2 ANQGSEA. The CDR3 covers 13 residues. V lost 4 bases and J 0 bases, leaving 9 bases between the germline ends. This CDR3 is CSVGWRNQETQYF. Written as DNA, the CDR3 is TGCAGCGTTGGTTGGAGAAACCAAGAGACCCAGTACTTC.

This clonotype has more than one count but fewer than ten. The chain uses TRBV19 and TRBJ1-5; D may be TRBD1 (6 bases). The CDR3 consists of 16 residues. V was clipped by 3 bases and J by 0 bases, with 12 bases between them. Germline V gene data show CDR1 as LNHDA and CDR2 as SQIVND (reference sequence). The CDR3 DNA follows: TGTGCCAGTAGTATCGGGGGGGCCGGTAGCAATCAGCCCCAGCATTTT. Its protein is CASSIGGAGSNQPQHF.

This chain uses TRBV6-1 with TRBJ2-7, with a weak D call TRBD1 (6 bases). Trimming cost V 8 bases and J 5 bases, with 13 bases left between them. The CDR3 runs to 12 residues. The germline CDR1 and CDR2 sequences are MNHNS and SASEGT. The CDR3 coding sequence is TGTGCCAGCCGCAGGGGTCCCGACGAGCAGTACTTC. It translates to CASRRGPDEQYF.

This clonotype was detected a few times. CDR3 DNA sequence: TGTGCCAGCACCAGGGGTTTGGAAATTCAGTACTTC. It codes for CASTRGLEIQYF. This chain links TRBV12-3 or TRBV12-4 with TRBJ2-4, with D perhaps TRBD1 (6 bases). The CDR3 extends over 12 amino acids. Trimming cost V 7 bases and J 10 bases, with 14 bases left between them.

This clonotype was detected many times. The chain has TRBV28 and TRBJ1-3; no clear D gene. CDR3 length: 15 residues. Trimming stripped 6 bases from V and 0 bases from J, with 12 bases between. The germline gives CDR1 MDHEN, CDR2 SYDVKM. This chain's CDR3 is CASRYTVASGNTIYF. The CDR3 DNA follows: TGTGCCAGCAGATATACAGTAGCCTCTGGAAACACCATATATTTT.

This clonotype came up once. The chain is built from TRBV19 and TRBJ1-1, with D unresolved. This CDR3 has 13 residues. Between the trimmed V and J ends, which lost 7 bases and 5 bases, there was a span of 14 bases. In germline, CDR1 is LNHDA, CDR2 SQIVND (reference sequence). The CDR3 DNA is TGTGCCAGTACGTTTCGAGACCGGACTGAAGCTTTCTTT. It translates to CASTFRDRTEAFF.

This clonotype has more than one count but fewer than ten. The chain employs TRBV6-1 and TRBJ1-1; D is perhaps TRBD1 (6 bases). Trimming pared 6 bases from V and 8 bases from J, leaving 16 bases between. The CDR3 sequence is 13 residues long. Germline V gene data show CDR1 as MNHNS and CDR2 as SASEGT. The CDR3 DNA reads TGTGCCAGCAGAAGGACAGAGCGGGGAGAAGCTTTCTTT. Its translation: CASRRTERGEAFF.

This clonotype was recorded a few times. The chain recombines TRBV20-1 with TRBJ2-3, with D tentatively TRBD2 (5 bases). Germline-derived CDR1 and CDR2 are DFQATT and SNEGSKA (reference sequence). Trimming took off 4 bases at V and 1 base at J, with 9 bases between the two ends. The CDR3 extends over 13 amino acids. This chain's CDR3 is CSAISSGTDTQYF. In nucleotides, the CDR3 is TGCAGTGCTATAAGTAGCGGCACAGATACGCAGTATTTT.

V and J are TRBV18 and TRBJ2-7, with D possibly TRBD1 on 6 matching bases. The germline gives CDR1 KGHSH, CDR2 LQKENI. Trimming removed 1 base at V and 2 bases at J, with 18 bases between. The CDR3 loop spans 17 amino acids. CDR3 DNA: TGTGCCAGCTCACCACTTCCTGGGGGCGACCCTACCTACGAGCAGTACTTC. Protein product: CASSPLPGGDPTYEQYF. The full variable domain, with the rest looked up from reference TRBV18 and TRBJ2-7, is NAGVMQNPRHLVRRRGQEARLRCSPMKGHSHVYWYRQLPEEGLKFMVYLQKENIIDESGMPKERFSAEFPKEGPSILRIQQVVRGDSAAYFCASSPLPGGDPTYEQYFGPGTRLTVT.

The table lists this clonotype with many counts. The chain uses TRBV5-1 and TRBJ1-1, with TRBD1 matching over 7 bases. In germline, CDR1 is SGHRS, CDR2 YFSETQ. The ends lost 1 base at V and 3 bases at J; junction bases unmatched: 9. This CDR3 has 16 residues. The CDR3 reads CASSLLLRGPDTEAFF. CDR3 sequence (DNA): TGCGCCAGCAGCTTGTTACTGAGGGGGCCCGACACTGAAGCTTTCTTT. Full variable domain (outside the CDR3, taken from reference TRBV5-1 and TRBJ1-1): KAGVTQTPRYLIKTRGQQVTLSCSPISGHRSVSWYQQTPGQGLQFLFEYFSETQRNKGNFPGRFSGRQFSNSRSEMNVSTLELGDSALYLCASSLLLRGPDTEAFFGQGTRLTVV.

This clonotype was seen ten or more times. The V and J genes are TRBV2 and TRBJ1-4, with 10 positions matching TRBD1. This CDR3 is built from 14 residues. Germline CDR1 and CDR2: SNHLY and FYNNEI. Trimming took 5 bases from V and 11 from J; bases not matched to a gene: 8. The CDR3 here is CASSPDRGLDKLFF. The CDR3 DNA is TGTGCCAGCAGTCCTGACAGGGGGCTCGACAAACTGTTTTTT.

The chain combines TRBV29-1 with TRBJ2-7, with D tentatively TRBD1 (5 bases). V was cut by 3 bases and J by 2 bases, with 20 bases left in between. Per the germline V gene, CDR1 is SQVTM and CDR2 is ANQGSEA. This CDR3 is 16 amino acids long. The CDR3 sequence is CSVEIARADTPYEQYV. In DNA form, the CDR3 reads TGCAGCGTTGAGATCGCCAGGGCCGATACCCCCTACGAGCAGTACGTC.